This T cell receptor (beta chain) was recovered during a study of Ad26.COV2.S vaccination and SARS-CoV-2 variants. Study results and limitations: After vaccination, substantial breadth of spike-specific CD8+ and CD4+ responses was reported.

Treatment meaning: about 20 received Ad26.COV2.S at low or high dose, single or two shots; several received placebo; per-sample allocation not given. Specimens were obtained on day 63 following the first vaccine or placebo injection. The assay was immunoSEQ multiplex PCR, and TCRdb's table has in-frame clones only and misses some. The table has some 340,000 clones, 86% seen once; the top ten hold 1.5% to 2%. In regard to this clone: The antigen remains undetermined.

Trimming removed 2 bases from V and 7 bases from J, with 12 bases in between. This CDR3 is 13 amino acids long. CDR1 and CDR2 (germline): GTSNPN, SVGIG (reference sequence). The chain joins TRBV30 to TRBJ2-4; D could derive from TRBD1 or TRBD2 (6 bases each). The specimen comprised peripheral blood, sampled in a trial of Ad26.COV2.S vaccine versus placebo. The source is a person aged 18-65 years who received the Ad26.COV2.S COVID-19 vaccine or a placebo. The CDR3, as DNA: TGTGCCTGGAGTCCACGGGGGCTGAACATTCAGTACTTC. Residues: CAWSPRGLNIQYF.